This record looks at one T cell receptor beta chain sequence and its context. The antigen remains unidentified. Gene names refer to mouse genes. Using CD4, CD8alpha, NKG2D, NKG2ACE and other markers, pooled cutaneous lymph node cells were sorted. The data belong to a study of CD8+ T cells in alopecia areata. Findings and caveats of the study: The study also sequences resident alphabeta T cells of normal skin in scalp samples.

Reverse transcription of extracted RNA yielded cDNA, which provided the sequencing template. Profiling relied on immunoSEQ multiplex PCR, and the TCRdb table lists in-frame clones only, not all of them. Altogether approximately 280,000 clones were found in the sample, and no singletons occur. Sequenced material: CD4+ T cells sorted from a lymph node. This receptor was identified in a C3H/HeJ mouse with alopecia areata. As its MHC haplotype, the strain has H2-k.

The CDR3 bases that were read are TGTGCCAGCAGTCTTTATAATTCGCCC. Translating it yields CASSLYNSP. The full CDR3 reads CASSLYNSPLYF. V usage is TRBV19 and J usage is TRBJ1-6; D call uncertain. The CDR3 extends 3 residues past the end of the read, so its final part is completed from the germline J gene. TRBJ1-6 is an ORF; its function is uncertain. The germline V and J ends were trimmed by 4 bases and 4 bases, with 3 bases remaining between them. In germline, CDR1 is FNHDT, CDR2 SITEND (reference sequence). This CDR3 spans 12 amino acids.